This record looks at one TCR beta chain sequence and its context. This clone's antigen is unknown. Base quality data are lacking; no much larger clone is found one base away. The library was built by means of the immunoSEQ multiplex PCR assay. Not all clones reach the TCRdb copy of this immuneACCESS table, which keeps in-frame sequences only. Checked studies attribute under half of the gap to unresolved V genes and leave the rest unexplained. The sample has over 10,000 clones on record, around 80% of them singletons. The ten largest clones capture around 17% of the sample. This sample is drawn from a study of CD4+ T cells in melanoma (dated by TCRdb to 2022 to 2024). At the level of the whole study: The study examined neoantigen-specific CD4+ T cells in human melanoma.

What the work shows at the level of the full study, not this receptor alone: According to the report, neoantigen-specific CD4+ T cells in melanoma displayed diverse differentiation states. Neoantigen-specific CD4+ T cells were reported to be correlated with the function of CD8+ T cells, macrophages and B cells.

The donors were people with melanoma. Taken from cysteine to phenylalanine, the CDR3 has 15 residues. The entry retains the CDR3 DNA only, 45 bases that are in frame from base 1. Relative to germline, V is missing 4 bases and J is missing 7 bases, with 9 bases of the junction outside any gene match. As encoded in the germline V gene (reference sequence), CDR1 is SGHNT while CDR2 is YYREEE. This sequence was found in a human donor with melanoma. The sequenced sample consisted of cells from a culture (not recorded whether cultured in vitro). The chain was built from TRBV5-4 and TRBJ2-7; TRBD1 aligns with 12 central bases. The sequenced DNA: TGTGCCAGCAGCCAAGGGACAGGGGGCCCACGAGAGCAGTACTTC. Translation gives CASSQGTGGPREQYF.